The 17 T cell receptor beta chains below come from one sample, sequenced in a study of shared clonotypes between healthy human individuals. Positive CCR7 selection of CD45RO-negative cells yielded the naive CD8 cells, and terminally differentiated effector memory CD45RA+ cells were excluded. Clones were sequenced by immunoSEQ multiplex PCR, and TCRdb holds only the in-frame ones, with some missing. The table records millions of clones, roughly 91% of them present only once. Sequenced material: naive CD8+ T cells from PBMCs. The source of these receptors is a man between 18 and 29 years old in good health. Some clones in this sample may be carry-over from other donors' samples.

The gene calls are TRBV9 and TRBJ2-1, with D perhaps matching TRBD1 or TRBD2 (6 bases each). CDR1 is SGDLS and CDR2 is YYNGEE in the germline V gene. V lost 0 bases and J lost 5, with 18 bases in between. The CDR3 is 17 residues long. The CDR3 bases are TGTGCCAGCAGCGTAGTAGGGGGGACGTGGAGGAACAATGAGCAGTTCTTC. Translation: CASSVVGGTWRNNEQFF.

The gene calls are TRBV7-7 and TRBJ2-2, with a possible D match to TRBD2 (5 bases). CDR1 is SSHAT, CDR2 FNYEAQ, per germline (reference sequence). The germline V and J ends were trimmed by 1 base and 0 bases, with 9 bases remaining between them. The CDR3 consists of 16 residues. CDR3 coding DNA: TGTGCCAGCAGCTTAGGCCCGGGGACGAACACCGGGGAGCTGTTTTTT. It yields the protein CASSLGPGTNTGELFF.

The V call is TRBV28, the J call TRBJ2-1; TRBD2 might be the D (6 bases). Germline assignment: CDR1 MDHEN and CDR2 SYDVKM. CDR3 length equals 16 residues. V was cut by 4 bases and J by 7 bases, with 20 bases left in between. The CDR3 region is CASSSFREIVENEQFF. The CDR3 bases are TGTGCCAGCAGTTCGTTTCGGGAGATCGTCGAGAATGAGCAGTTCTTC. The variable domain in full, with the rest retrieved from reference TRBV28 and TRBJ2-1, is DVKVTQSSRYLVKRTGEKVFLECVQDMDHENMFWYRQDPGLGLRLIYFSYDVKMKEKGDIPEGYSVSREKKERFSLILESASTNQTSMYLCASSSFREIVENEQFFGPGTRLTVL.

Turning to this clone: Germline is not matched at one junction end, which may reflect a read error. The chain has TRBV29-1 and TRBJ2-3; 9 bases are shared with TRBD1. The CDR3 runs to 10 residues. Germline values: CDR1 SQVTM, CDR2 ANQGSEA. The CDR3 sequence is CSVERQGGNF. CDR3 bases: TGCAGCGTTGAAAGACAGGGGGGTAACTTT.

The rearrangement joins TRBV5-5 to TRBJ2-1, with D possibly being TRBD1 (5 bases). In germline, CDR1 is SGHKS, CDR2 YYEKEE (reference sequence). The V gene lost 4 bases and the J gene lost 4 bases, with 15 bases spanning the gap. The CDR3 sequence is 15 residues long. The chain's CDR3 is CASSIVLKGYNEQFF. CDR3 coding DNA: TGTGCCAGCAGCATCGTTCTCAAGGGGTACAATGAGCAGTTCTTC.

The chain couples TRBV4-1 to TRBJ2-1, with TRBD1 matching over 8 bases. CDR1 and CDR2 (germline): MGHRA, YSYEKL. There are 14 residues in the CDR3. V lost 5 bases to trimming and J lost 4 bases; unmatched junction nucleotides: 4. In DNA, the CDR3 is TGCGCCAGCAGCACGGGACAGGCGTACAATGAGCAGTTCTTC. Translating it yields CASSTGQAYNEQFF.

This clone came up once. The V call is TRBV7-9, the J call TRBJ2-3, with TRBD2 identical over 9 bases. Per germline, CDR1 SEHNR and CDR2 FQNEAQ (reference sequence). The CDR3 has 16 amino acids. The trim removed 5 bases at V and 5 bases at J, leaving 11 bases unmatched. CDR3 in amino acids: CASSGLTSGGVDTQYF. The CDR3 nucleotides read TGTGCCAGCAGCGGGCTGACTAGCGGAGGGGTAGATACGCAGTATTTT.

The J gene is TRBJ2-7, the V gene TRBV19; TRBD2 agrees at 11 bases. Looked up from germline, CDR1 is LNHDA and CDR2 is SQIVND (reference sequence). The CDR3 runs 14 residues. Trimming removed 3 bases from V and 3 bases from J; junction bases left unmatched: 1. CDR3 nucleotides: TGTGCCAGTAGTATGACTAGCGGGGACTACGAGCAGTACTTC. The encoded protein is CASSMTSGDYEQYF.

The DNA of the CDR3 is TGTGCCAGCAGTCGACAGGGGATAAGCACAGATACGCAGTATTTT. Translated, it gives CASSRQGISTDTQYF. This sequence joins TRBV6-1 and TRBJ2-3; 8 bases are a match to TRBD1. Germline CDR1 and CDR2: MNHNS and SASEGT. This CDR3 is built from 15 residues. The V and J ends lost 5 bases and 0 bases, in that order; junction bases with no gene match: 4.

The chain carries TRBV19 and TRBJ1-5; D is ambiguous. CDR1 and CDR2 (germline): LNHDA, SQIVND (reference sequence). The CDR3 covers 13 residues. Deletions cut 1 base from V and 5 bases from J, with 6 bases between. This CDR3 is CASSIVWHQPQHF. CDR3 DNA sequence: TGTGCCAGTAGTATAGTTTGGCATCAGCCCCAGCATTTT. The variable domain in full, completed from reference TRBV19 and TRBJ1-5, reads DGGITQSPKYLFRKEGQNVTLSCEQNLNHDAMYWYRQDPGQGLRLIYYSQIVNDFQKGDIAEGYSVSREKKESFPLTVTSAQKNPTAFYLCASSIVWHQPQHFGDGTRLSIL.

The V gene is TRBV7-2, the J gene TRBJ2-3, with 7 positions matching TRBD2. The CDR3 loop spans 16 amino acids. V dropped 5 bases and J dropped 2; count of bases not matched to a gene: 10. Germline-derived CDR1 and CDR2 are SGHTA and FQGNSA. CDR3 nucleotides: TGTGCCAGCAGCCCTCGTAGCGGGCCAGACACAGATACGCAGTATTTT. Protein: CASSPRSGPDTDTQYF.

For the CDR3, the DNA is TGTGCCAGCAGCCCGGGACTAGCGGGAGTTAATGAGCAGTTCTTC. Translated: CASSPGLAGVNEQFF. This chain uses TRBV5-5 with TRBJ2-1, with TRBD2 identical over 14 bases. This CDR3 comprises 15 residues. In germline, CDR1 is SGHKS, CDR2 YYEKEE (reference sequence). The V gene end was trimmed by 4 bases and the J gene end by 7 bases; junction bases not matched to a gene: 4.

V gene TRBV9 combines with J gene TRBJ1-3; TRBD1 is a possible D gene (5 bases). CDR1 and CDR2 from the germline V gene are SGDLS and YYNGEE. The V gene lost 3 bases and the J gene lost 2 bases, with 12 bases spanning the gap. This CDR3 contains 15 residues. The CDR3 reads CASSADQGTGNTIYF. The CDR3 bases are TGTGCCAGCAGCGCAGACCAGGGAACTGGAAACACCATATATTTT.

This chain connects TRBV7-9 to TRBJ1-3; D gene uncertain. Trimming removed 4 bases at V and 2 bases at J, with 18 bases between. CDR3 length equals 17 residues. Germline CDR1 and CDR2: SEHNR and FQNEAQ (reference sequence). As DNA, the CDR3 is TGTGCCAGCAGCTCAACCGGGATCCTCTCGGCTGGAAACACCATATATTTT. This translates into CASSSTGILSAGNTIYF.

The J gene is TRBJ1-5, the V gene TRBV7-2; 8 bases are shared with TRBD1. The CDR3 covers 15 residues. CDR1 and CDR2 (germline): SGHTA, FQGNSA. Germline trimming cut 5 bases from V and 5 bases from J; bases unmatched to any gene: 8. The CDR3 sequence is CASSKDRDFHQPQHF. The DNA for the CDR3 is TGTGCCAGCAGCAAGGACAGGGATTTTCATCAGCCCCAGCATTTT.

J is TRBJ2-7 and V is TRBV7-6; 12 bases agree with TRBD2. V shed 5 bases and J 6 bases; nucleotides not matched to a gene: 5. The germline CDR1 and CDR2 sequences are SGHVS and FNYEAQ. The CDR3 is 14 amino acids. As DNA, the CDR3 is TGTGCCAGCAGCCCCCTAGCGGGAGGGCCCGAGCAGTACTTC. Amino acids: CASSPLAGGPEQYF.

This rearrangement joins TRBV7-6 to TRBJ2-3; tentatively, D is TRBD2 (5 bases). The CDR3 sequence is 15 residues long. Trimming cost V 5 bases and J 4 bases, with 16 bases left between them. CDR1 and CDR2 (germline): SGHVS, FNYEAQ. CDR3 bases: TGTGCCAGCAGCGGAGGATCGGTGAGCCCAGATACGCAGTATTTT. As protein: CASSGGSVSPDTQYF.